The following is a T cell receptor beta chain sequence with its context. The target antigen is unknown. The sample originates from a study of T cells in localized non-small cell lung cancer. Findings of the study overall: Appearing in adjacent lung were a median roughly 59 of the top 100 tumor clones. One tumor region alone was sequenced, and heterogeneity therefore remains possible. A denser population of T cells in blood accompanied longer overall survival. It was uninvolved adjacent lung that showed the highest T cell clonality, exceeding tumor.

Sequenced by immunoSEQ multiplex PCR; TCRdb stores in-frame clones only, minus some. The sample holds 60,000 to 75,000 clones, 80% to 90% seen once. Trimming stripped 5 bases from V and 14 bases from J, with 10 bases between. Germline V CDR1 and CDR2: SNHLY, FYNNEI. CDR3 length: 11 amino acids. The chain has TRBV2 and TRBJ1-6, with D hard to call. The specimen was peripheral blood, collected before any cancer treatment. This receptor was obtained from a female donor over 55 with stage I lung adenocarcinoma. This CDR3 reads CASSSSIALHF. The CDR3 DNA reads TGTGCCAGCAGTTCCTCAATCGCCCTCCACTTT.